These T cell receptor beta chains were read from a single sample in a study of cytomegalovirus exposure and HLA in healthy donors. The repertoire was sequenced with immunoSEQ multiplex PCR; TCRdb's copy has only in-frame clones and lacks some. The sample lists over 150,000 clones, 79% occurring once. Sequenced material: PBMCs. The receptors were gathered from a man aged 25 to 40 in good health and CMV-seropositive. Both conserved end residues are part of each CDR3. Each record gives: V gene, J gene, CDR3 protein.

v_gene: TRBV29-1
j_gene: TRBJ2-7
CDR3aa: CSVTDREQYF

v_gene: TRBV9
j_gene: TRBJ2-7
CDR3aa: CASSPSVLESYEQYF

v_gene: TRBV9
j_gene: TRBJ2-5
CDR3aa: CASSSRGKETQYF

v_gene: TRBV25-1
j_gene: TRBJ2-7
CDR3aa: CASSDFYEQYF

v_gene: TRBV19
j_gene: TRBJ1-2
CDR3aa: CASSMGGQPWDYGYTF

v_gene: TRBV29-1
j_gene: TRBJ2-3
CDR3aa: CSSLQGADTQYF

v_gene: TRBV30
j_gene: TRBJ2-4
CDR3aa: CAWITGRGPGKNIQYF

v_gene: TRBV6-5
j_gene: TRBJ1-3
CDR3aa: CASSGSRSSGNTIYF

v_gene: TRBV5-1
j_gene: TRBJ1-1
CDR3aa: CASRLHSTGPNTEAFF

v_gene: TRBV6-1
j_gene: TRBJ1-1
CDR3aa: CASSDQGRGTEAFF

v_gene: TRBV28
j_gene: TRBJ2-7
CDR3aa: CASSLSPGVYEQYF

v_gene: TRBV11-3
j_gene: TRBJ2-1
CDR3aa: CASSWTTSSYNEQFF

v_gene: TRBV5-1
j_gene: TRBJ2-7
CDR3aa: CASSLNRETYEQYF

v_gene: TRBV2
j_gene: TRBJ1-1
CDR3aa: CASSRDRGQNTEAFF

v_gene: TRBV5-6
j_gene: TRBJ2-5
CDR3aa: CASSLAGLLLQETQYF

v_gene: TRBV30
j_gene: TRBJ1-1
CDR3aa: CAWSVRGNTEAFF

v_gene: TRBV28
j_gene: TRBJ1-5
CDR3aa: CASGLQPQHF

v_gene: TRBV2
j_gene: TRBJ1-1
CDR3aa: CASSGGRENTEAFF

v_gene: TRBV6-5
j_gene: TRBJ1-4
CDR3aa: CASNPGTGRKLFF

v_gene: TRBV5-6
j_gene: TRBJ2-3
CDR3aa: CASSDGGGTDTQYF

v_gene: TRBV9
j_gene: TRBJ1-2
CDR3aa: CASSVASGGNYGYTF

v_gene: TRBV9
j_gene: .
CDR3aa: CASSVGGQGSYEQYF

v_gene: TRBV19
j_gene: TRBJ1-1
CDR3aa: CASSIGPGTGGPEAFF

v_gene: TRBV30
j_gene: TRBJ2-7
CDR3aa: CAWTPPTLEQYF

v_gene: TRBV2
j_gene: TRBJ2-2
CDR3aa: CASSPRQYRELFF

v_gene: TRBV29-1
j_gene: TRBJ1-2
CDR3aa: CSTKGPGGYTF

v_gene: TRBV4-2
j_gene: TRBJ1-6
CDR3aa: CASSREGQGNSPLHF

v_gene: TRBV19
j_gene: TRBJ1-3
CDR3aa: CASSQGQRSSGNTIYF

v_gene: TRBV7-6
j_gene: TRBJ1-1
CDR3aa: CASSLRTDFTEAFF

v_gene: TRBV5-1
j_gene: TRBJ2-1
CDR3aa: CASSLLGLAGTSSYNEQFF

v_gene: TRBV11-2
j_gene: TRBJ2-7
CDR3aa: CASSSLTGAWYEQYF

v_gene: TRBV10-3
j_gene: TRBJ1-6
CDR3aa: CAISADLRGSPLHF

v_gene: TRBV6-1
j_gene: TRBJ1-2
CDR3aa: CASSEAPLSRSYGYTF

v_gene: TRBV4-3
j_gene: TRBJ1-6
CDR3aa: CASSQGARSPLHF

v_gene: TRBV6-5
j_gene: TRBJ1-2
CDR3aa: CASTRDGNYGYTF

v_gene: TRBV6-1
j_gene: TRBJ2-7
CDR3aa: CASSEPGQGPPYEQYF

v_gene: TRBV19
j_gene: TRBJ1-1
CDR3aa: CASSSGQIYMNTEAFF

v_gene: TRBV11-2
j_gene: TRBJ2-3
CDR3aa: CASSVRSSTDTQYF

v_gene: TRBV19
j_gene: TRBJ2-5
CDR3aa: CASSSGQAPETQYF

v_gene: TRBV11-2
j_gene: .
CDR3aa: CASSPRAGPYEQYF

v_gene: TRBV7-2
j_gene: TRBJ2-1
CDR3aa: CASSDPGTTTYNEQFF

v_gene: TRBV5-6
j_gene: TRBJ2-5
CDR3aa: CASSLGPSGQETQYF

v_gene: TRBV9
j_gene: TRBJ1-3
CDR3aa: CASSVVGTPGNTIYF

v_gene: TRBV6-4
j_gene: TRBJ2-1
CDR3aa: CASSLFAGGDGEQFF

v_gene: TRBV19
j_gene: TRBJ1-2
CDR3aa: CASSPRRTGGSYGYTF

v_gene: TRBV7-8
j_gene: TRBJ2-2
CDR3aa: CASSLVRGPSGELFF

v_gene: TRBV27
j_gene: TRBJ1-2
CDR3aa: CASSKRQGSYGYTF

v_gene: TRBV2
j_gene: TRBJ1-2
CDR3aa: CASRYRFLNGYTF

v_gene: TRBV29-1
j_gene: TRBJ1-1
CDR3aa: CSVEAPNTEAFF

v_gene: TRBV29-1
j_gene: TRBJ2-5
CDR3aa: CSAASAAQETQYF

v_gene: TRBV30
j_gene: TRBJ2-7
CDR3aa: CAWGSYRGGYEQYF

v_gene: TRBV6-1
j_gene: TRBJ1-5
CDR3aa: CAGGEAGSNQPQHF

v_gene: TRBV7-2
j_gene: TRBJ1-1
CDR3aa: CASSSRRGKAEAFF

v_gene: TRBV19
j_gene: TRBJ1-5
CDR3aa: CASSIWAGRNQPQHF